This paragraph reports one T cell receptor beta chain. The clone's antigen remains unknown. No clone much larger than this one lies a single base away; base qualities are absent. The data were obtained in a study of T cell responses to AZD1222 COVID-19 vaccine (dated by TCRdb to the early 2020s). Background on the whole study: TCR sequencing was performed for approximately 240 trial participants, of whom 207 were given two doses of AZD1222 and approximately 25 were given two doses of MenACWY control vaccine. Trial participants were enrolled by age into 18-55, 56-69 and 70-plus year subgroups, with roughly 160, 29 and 62 TCR-sequenced participants respectively.

The full study reports these points: Because no day 14 peak-response samples were available, repertoires were characterized only after the peak T cell response. Most participants were white British and females outnumbered males, and the authors suggested that clonal diversity may have been underestimated. A significant rise in spike-specific TCR breadth and depth was observed after two AZD1222 doses relative to day 0 and relative to MenACWY recipients. The 56-69-year group was small, and its depth increase did not reach significance, likely because of low power. Reportedly, close to half of the unique spike-specific TCRs recognized epitopes lying outside the regions that are mutated in the B.1.351 and B.1.1.7 variants. The whole spike protein was spanned by vaccine-associated CD4 TCRs, and dominant responses were seen in regions 160-218 and 743-854. Conclusions about previously exposed vaccinees are limited, since just 5 to 7 AZD1222 recipients were seropositive for SARS-CoV-2 at baseline.

The CDR3 regions of human TCRbeta chains were subjected to immunosequencing. The paper's processing steps were these. Repertoire TCRs were matched against a reference library of SARS-CoV-2-specific TCRs generated with the MIRA antigen-specificity platform. Breadth was defined as the fraction of unique TCRs that were SARS-CoV-2-associated. Depth was defined as the fraction of total T cells that were SARS-CoV-2-associated. Each spike-specific TCR was assigned to its reactive spike region and to a CD4 or CD8 class using the MIRA data. Log10-transformed breadth and depth values were compared by one-way ANOVA with Sidak's multiple comparisons tests. Sourced from immuneACCESS, this table was stored by TCRdb with only in-frame sequences that have V and J called. A share of the clones is absent; for the studies checked, an unresolved V gene accounts for under half, and the remainder has no known explanation. V and J calls and clone size come straight from that table; D and trimming were deduced from the DNA. A total of under 85,000 clones appear in this sample, about nine tenths of them only once. Around 3.2% of the sample lies in the top ten.

CDR3 length: 17 amino acids, cysteine to phenylalanine. Only the CDR3 portion is preserved as DNA: 51 bases, with reading frame beginning at the first base. CDR1 and CDR2 are read off the germline V gene as LGHNA and YNFKEQ. Deletion took 3 bases off V and 6 bases off J, with a span of 21 bases between the germline ends. The intended sense of this specimen's time point label: about 28 days (+/-7) after the second vaccine dose. Because spike-specific TCR depth and breadth did not differ between the two schedules, AZD1222 recipients who got a second dose at roughly 4 weeks were pooled with those who got a second dose at roughly 12 weeks. Samples from vaccinated people were obtained from the UK trials COV001 and COV002, which included a single-blind randomized controlled phase 2/3 trial of AZD1222 (ChAdOx1 nCoV-19) in healthy adults. For TCRbeta chain sequencing, PBMC samples were collected from trial participants at day 0 and at day 28 after the second dose.

The TCR comes from an adult who received the AZD1222 COVID-19 vaccine. Recombination joined TRBV4-2 with TRBJ2-1; the best D guess is TRBD2, with 5 bases matching. The starting material was peripheral blood, obtained 28 days after the second AZD1222 dose. The bases are TGTGCCAGCAGCCACGACGGGATAGCCTCCTGGTCCAATGAGCAGTTCTTC. This sequence encodes CASSHDGIASWSNEQFF.